This T cell receptor (beta chain) was identified in a study of T-cell reconstitution after alpha-beta-depleted transplantation in children. From germline, CDR1 is KGHDR and CDR2 SFDVKD. This CDR3 is 13 amino acids long. V was shortened by 6 bases and J by 1 base, with 9 bases between the two germline ends. Unique molecular identifiers tagged the TCRbeta library. Using its own MiXCR run on the PCR reads, TCRdb lists one record per CDR3 protein. The sample contains about 540,000 distinct CDR3 sequences, roughly 18% of which appear only once. This clonotype has a handful of counts. This TCR was sampled from a human donor who donated a stem cell graft to a child with acute lymphoblastic leukemia. The chain recombines TRBV24-1 with TRBJ2-7; D might be TRBD2 (6 bases). Sample: PBMCs from the stem cell graft donor, taken from the stem cell graft. CDR3 DNA sequence: TGTGCCACCAGTACCCGGGAGTCCTACGAGCAGTACTTC. This sequence encodes CATSTRESYEQYF.